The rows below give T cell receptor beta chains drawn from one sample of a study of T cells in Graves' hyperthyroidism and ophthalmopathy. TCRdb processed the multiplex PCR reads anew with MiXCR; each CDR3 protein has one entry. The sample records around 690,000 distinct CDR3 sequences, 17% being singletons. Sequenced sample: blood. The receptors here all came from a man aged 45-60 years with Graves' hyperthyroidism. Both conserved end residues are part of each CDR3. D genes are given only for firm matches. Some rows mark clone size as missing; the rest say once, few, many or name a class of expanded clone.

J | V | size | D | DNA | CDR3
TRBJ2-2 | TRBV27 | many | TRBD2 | TGTGCCAGCAGTTTATCGGAGACTAGCAATACCGGGGAGCTGTTTTTT | CASSLSETSNTGELFF
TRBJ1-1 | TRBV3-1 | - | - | TGTGCCAGCAGACACCATGGGGCAGATAACACTGAAGCTTTCTTT | CASRHHGADNTEAFF
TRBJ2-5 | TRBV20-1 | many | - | TGCAGTGCTGTGGCCATCGGCGAGGGGGTTCAAGAGACCCAGTACTTC | CSAVAIGEGVQETQYF
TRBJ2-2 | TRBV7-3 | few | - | TGTGCCAGCAGCTTAGCGGAGACCAGCGGGGAGCTGTTTTTT | CASSLAETSGELFF
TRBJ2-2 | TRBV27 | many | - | TGTGCCAGCAGTTTAGACGGTGACACCGGGGAGCTGTTTTTT | CASSLDGDTGELFF
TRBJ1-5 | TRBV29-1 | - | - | TGCAGCGTTGTGGAGGGGGGGACGGCTAGCAATCAGCCCCAGCATTTT | CSVVEGGTASNQPQHF
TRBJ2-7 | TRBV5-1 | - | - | TGCGCCAGCAGCTTGTATAATGGGGGTCCGAACGAGCAGTACTTC | CASSLYNGGPNEQYF
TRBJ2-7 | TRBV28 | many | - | TGTGCCAGCGGCCGGGGGGAGCAGTACTTC | CASGRGEQYF
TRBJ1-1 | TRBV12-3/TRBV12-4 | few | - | TGTGCCAGCAGTTTTGGCGCGACAGAAGCTTTCTTT | CASSFGATEAFF
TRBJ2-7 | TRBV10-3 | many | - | TGTGCCATGGGGACGACAGGCGGCCTAAACGAGCAGTACTTC | CAMGTTGGLNEQYF
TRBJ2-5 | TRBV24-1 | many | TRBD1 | TGTGCCACCAGCTTCGGCAGGACAGGGGTCGCGGAGACCCAGTACTTC | CATSFGRTGVAETQYF
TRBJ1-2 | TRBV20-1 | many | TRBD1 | TGCAGTGCCAGCCGGGGACAGACTACCTATGGCTACACCTTC | CSASRGQTTYGYTF
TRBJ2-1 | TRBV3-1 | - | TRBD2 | TGTGCCAGCAGCCAATTTACCCGGACTAGCGGGAGTGGATATGAGCAGTTCTTC | CASSQFTRTSGSGYEQFF
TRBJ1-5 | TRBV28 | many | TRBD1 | TGTGCCAGCAGTTACCGAATTTCAGGGGGCGCATTTGGCAATCAGCCCCAGCATTTT | CASSYRISGGAFGNQPQHF
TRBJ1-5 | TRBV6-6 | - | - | TGTGCCAGCAGTTACTCGGCAGGGGGCAATCAGCCCCAGCATTTT | CASSYSAGGNQPQHF
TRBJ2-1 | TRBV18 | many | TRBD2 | TGTGCCAGCTCACCAATGGAGCGCGGGGGCAATGAGCAGTTCTTC | CASSPMERGGNEQFF
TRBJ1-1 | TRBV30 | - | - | TGTGCCTGGAGTGAAGGGGTTGTAACTGAAGCTTTCTTT | CAWSEGVVTEAFF
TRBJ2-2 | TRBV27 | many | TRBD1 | TGTGCCAGCAGTTTAGCGGACAGGGAGGATCAGTACACCGGGGAGCTGTTTTTT | CASSLADREDQYTGELFF
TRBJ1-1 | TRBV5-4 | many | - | TGTGCCAGCAGCTTGAGAGGGGGAAAGGCTGAAGCTTTCTTT | CASSLRGGKAEAFF
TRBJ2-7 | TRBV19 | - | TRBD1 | TGTGCCAGTACCTCCCGGGACAGGGGGCGTTCCGAGCAGTACTTC | CASTSRDRGRSEQYF
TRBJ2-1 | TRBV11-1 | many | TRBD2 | TGTGCCAGCAGCTTACCGTTAGCGGGAGGGCCAATCAATGAGCAGTTCTTC | CASSLPLAGGPINEQFF
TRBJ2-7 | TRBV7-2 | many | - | TGTGCCAGCAGCGGGCACAGGAAGCCCTACGAGCAGTACTTC | CASSGHRKPYEQYF
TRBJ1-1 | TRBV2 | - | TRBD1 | TGTGCCAGCAGGGAGAAGACAGGGCGCACTGAAGCTTTCTTT | CASREKTGRTEAFF
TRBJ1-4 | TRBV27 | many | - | TGTGCCAGCAGTCCATGGGGGATCGCAACTAATGAAAAACTGTTTTTT | CASSPWGIATNEKLFF
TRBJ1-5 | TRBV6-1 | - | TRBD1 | TGTGCCAGCACCCCGGGACAGGGGGCGCAGGGCAATCAGCCCCAGCATTTT | CASTPGQGAQGNQPQHF
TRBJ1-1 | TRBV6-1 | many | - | TGTGCCAGCAGTACCCTCCTATCCACTGAAGCTTTCTTT | CASSTLLSTEAFF
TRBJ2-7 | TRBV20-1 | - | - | TGCAGTGCTAGACGAGGGGCGGGGAGGATGCGCGAGCAGTACTTC | CSARRGAGRMREQYF
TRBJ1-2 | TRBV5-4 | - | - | TGTGCCAGCAGCTTCCAGGGAGCAGGCTACACCTTC | CASSFQGAGYTF
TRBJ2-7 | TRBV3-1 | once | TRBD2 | TGTGCCAGCAGCGGACGACTAGCGGGACCGTATACTTTCTCCTACGAGCAGTACTTC | CASSGRLAGPYTFSYEQYF
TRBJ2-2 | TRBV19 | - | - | TGTGCCAGTATTCGGCAACCCAACACCGGGGAGCTGTTTTTT | CASIRQPNTGELFF
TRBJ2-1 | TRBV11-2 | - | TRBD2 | TGTGCCAGCAGCCCCCCGGGACTAGAAGGCAATGAGCAGTTCTTC | CASSPPGLEGNEQFF
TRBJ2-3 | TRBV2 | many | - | TGTGCCAGCAGTGAAGAGTGGGTAGGGGAAGATACGCAGTATTTT | CASSEEWVGEDTQYF
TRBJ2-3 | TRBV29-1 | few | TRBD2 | TGCAGCGTTGAAGACCCAACTAGCGGGAGGGCCCCAGATACGCAGTATTTT | CSVEDPTSGRAPDTQYF
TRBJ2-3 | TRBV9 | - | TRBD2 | TGTGCCAGCAGCTCACGCGGGAGGCCCACAGATACGCAGTATTTT | CASSSRGRPTDTQYF
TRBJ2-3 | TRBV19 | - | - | TGTGCCAGTAGGGACCCCTGGCGCTCCACAGATACGCAGTATTTT | CASRDPWRSTDTQYF
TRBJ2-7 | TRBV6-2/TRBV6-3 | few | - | TGTGCCAGCATCCGGGGGGCCTACTACGAGCAGTACTTC | CASIRGAYYEQYF
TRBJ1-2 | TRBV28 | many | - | TGTGCCAGCAGTTCAGGGACTTTTATGTATGGCTACACCTTC | CASSSGTFMYGYTF
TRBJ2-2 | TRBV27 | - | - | TGTGCCAGCAGTCGGAGGGGCAATTTGAACACCGGGGAGCTGTTTTTT | CASSRRGNLNTGELFF
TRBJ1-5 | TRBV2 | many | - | TGTGCCAGCAGTCGACGGAAAAATAGCAATCAGCCCCAGCATTTT | CASSRRKNSNQPQHF
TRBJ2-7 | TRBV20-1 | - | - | TGCAGTGCTTACCTACCAGCCTCCTACGAGCAGTACTTC | CSAYLPASYEQYF
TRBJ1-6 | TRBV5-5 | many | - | TGTGCCAGCAGCTTGGTCAAGGTGGCCCCGAATAATTCACCCCTCCACTTT | CASSLVKVAPNNSPLHF
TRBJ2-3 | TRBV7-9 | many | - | TGTGCCAGCAGCCCCCGACTGGAGTTCACAGATACGCAGTATTTT | CASSPRLEFTDTQYF
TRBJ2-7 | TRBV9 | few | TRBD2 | TGTGCCAGCAGCGTAGCTCCGACTAGCGCAACCTACGAGCAGTACTTC | CASSVAPTSATYEQYF
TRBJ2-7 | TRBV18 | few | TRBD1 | TGTGCCAGCTCACCTTGGACAGGGGTCTCCTACGAGCAGTACTTC | CASSPWTGVSYEQYF
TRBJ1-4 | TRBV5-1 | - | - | TGCGCCAGCGGCTATGGGGCAACTAATGAAAAACTGTTTTTT | CASGYGATNEKLFF
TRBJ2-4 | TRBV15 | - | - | TGTGCCACCAGCAGAGAGGCTGCAGCCAAAAACATTCAGTACTTC | CATSREAAAKNIQYF